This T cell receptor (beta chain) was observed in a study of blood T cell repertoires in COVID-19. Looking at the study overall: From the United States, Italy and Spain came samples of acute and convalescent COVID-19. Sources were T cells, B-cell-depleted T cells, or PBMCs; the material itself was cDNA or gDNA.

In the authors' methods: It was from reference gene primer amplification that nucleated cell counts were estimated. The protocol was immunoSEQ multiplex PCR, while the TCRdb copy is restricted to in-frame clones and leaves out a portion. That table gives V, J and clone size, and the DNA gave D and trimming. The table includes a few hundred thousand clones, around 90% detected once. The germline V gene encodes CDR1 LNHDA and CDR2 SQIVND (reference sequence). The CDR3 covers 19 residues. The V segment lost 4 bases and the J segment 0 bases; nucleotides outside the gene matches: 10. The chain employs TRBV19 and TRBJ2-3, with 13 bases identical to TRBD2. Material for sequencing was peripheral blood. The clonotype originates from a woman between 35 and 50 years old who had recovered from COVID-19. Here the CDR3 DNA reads TGTGCCAGTAGTAAATCCGGGACTAGCGGGAAGGGTAGCACAGATACGCAGTATTTT. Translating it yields CASSKSGTSGKGSTDTQYF.